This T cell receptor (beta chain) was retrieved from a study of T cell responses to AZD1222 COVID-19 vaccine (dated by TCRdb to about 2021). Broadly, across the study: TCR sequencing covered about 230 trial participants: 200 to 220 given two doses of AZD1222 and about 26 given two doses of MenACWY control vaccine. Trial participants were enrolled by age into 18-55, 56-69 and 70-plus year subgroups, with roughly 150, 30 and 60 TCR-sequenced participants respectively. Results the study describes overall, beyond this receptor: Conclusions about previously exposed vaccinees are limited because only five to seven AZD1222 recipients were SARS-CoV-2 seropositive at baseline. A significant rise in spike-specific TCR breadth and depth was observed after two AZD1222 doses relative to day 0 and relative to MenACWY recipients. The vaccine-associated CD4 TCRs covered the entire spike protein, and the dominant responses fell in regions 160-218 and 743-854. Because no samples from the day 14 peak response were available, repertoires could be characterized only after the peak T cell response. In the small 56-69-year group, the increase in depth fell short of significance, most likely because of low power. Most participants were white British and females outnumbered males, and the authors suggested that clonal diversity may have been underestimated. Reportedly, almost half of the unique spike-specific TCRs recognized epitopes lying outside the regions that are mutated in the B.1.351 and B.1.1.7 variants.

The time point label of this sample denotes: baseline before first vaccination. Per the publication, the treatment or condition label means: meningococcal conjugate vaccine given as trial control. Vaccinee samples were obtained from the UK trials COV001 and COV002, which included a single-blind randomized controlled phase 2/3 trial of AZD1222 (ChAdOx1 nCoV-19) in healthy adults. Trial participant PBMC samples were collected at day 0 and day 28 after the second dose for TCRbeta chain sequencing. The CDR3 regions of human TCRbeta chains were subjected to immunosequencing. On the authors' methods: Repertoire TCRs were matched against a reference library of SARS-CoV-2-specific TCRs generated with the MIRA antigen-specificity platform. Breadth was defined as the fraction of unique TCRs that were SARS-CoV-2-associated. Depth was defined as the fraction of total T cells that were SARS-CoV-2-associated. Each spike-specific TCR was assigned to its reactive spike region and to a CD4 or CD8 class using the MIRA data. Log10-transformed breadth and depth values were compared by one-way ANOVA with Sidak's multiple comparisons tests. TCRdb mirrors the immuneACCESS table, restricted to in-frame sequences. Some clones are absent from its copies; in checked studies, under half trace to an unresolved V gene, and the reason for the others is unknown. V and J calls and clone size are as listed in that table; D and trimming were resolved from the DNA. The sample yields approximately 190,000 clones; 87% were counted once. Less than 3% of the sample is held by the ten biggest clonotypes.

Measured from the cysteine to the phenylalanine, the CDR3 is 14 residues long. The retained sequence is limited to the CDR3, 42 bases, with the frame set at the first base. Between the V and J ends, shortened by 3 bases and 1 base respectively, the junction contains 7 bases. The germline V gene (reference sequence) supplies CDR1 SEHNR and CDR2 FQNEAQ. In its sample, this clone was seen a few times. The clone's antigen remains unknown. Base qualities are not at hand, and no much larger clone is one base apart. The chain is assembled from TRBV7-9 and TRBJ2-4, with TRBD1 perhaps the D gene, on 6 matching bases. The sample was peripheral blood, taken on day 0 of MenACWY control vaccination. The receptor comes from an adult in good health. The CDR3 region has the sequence CASSFRGAKNIQYF. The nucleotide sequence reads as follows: TGTGCCAGCAGCTTTAGGGGGGCCAAAAACATTCAGTACTTC.